The text below deals with one T cell receptor beta chain. Its antigen is still unknown. This record belongs to a study of shared clonotypes between healthy human individuals. Naive-designated CD8 cells lacked CD45RO, were positively enriched for CCR7, and omitted terminally differentiated effector memory CD45RA+ cells. Several immunoSEQ plates received, in even portions, the genomic DNA of each subset. Here immunoSEQ multiplex PCR was the method, and the copy in TCRdb shows in-frame clones only, minus some. The table shows some 740,000 clones, with 90% to 95% occurring only once. Points from the study as a whole: Sorted-subset samples were not fully sequenced, rarefaction indicated.

This CDR3 has 15 amino acids. The V and J ends lost 4 bases and 4 bases respectively, with 19 bases between them. Looked up from germline, CDR1 is SQVTM and CDR2 is ANQGSEA. Sequenced: naive CD8+ T cells sorted from blood. The genes are TRBV29-1 and TRBJ2-5; D is possibly TRBD2 (5 bases). The receptor was isolated from a man aged 25-45 years in good health. This CDR3 is CSVVPVSVPGETQYF. CDR3 coding DNA: TGCAGCGTTGTTCCGGTTAGCGTGCCAGGAGAGACCCAGTACTTC.